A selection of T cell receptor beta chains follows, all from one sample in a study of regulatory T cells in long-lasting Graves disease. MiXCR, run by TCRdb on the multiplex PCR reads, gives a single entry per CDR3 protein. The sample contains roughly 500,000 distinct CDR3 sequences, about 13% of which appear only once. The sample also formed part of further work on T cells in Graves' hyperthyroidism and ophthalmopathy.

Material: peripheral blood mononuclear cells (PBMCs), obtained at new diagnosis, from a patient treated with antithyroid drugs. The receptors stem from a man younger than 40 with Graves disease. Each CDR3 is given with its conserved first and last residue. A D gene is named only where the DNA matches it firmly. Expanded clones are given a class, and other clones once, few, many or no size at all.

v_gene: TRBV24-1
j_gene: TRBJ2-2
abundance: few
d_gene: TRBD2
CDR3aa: CPTSDSSPRAGAVGELFF
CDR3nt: TGTCCCACCAGTGATTCCTCCCCCCGGGCGGGAGCGGTCGGGGAGCTGTTTTTT

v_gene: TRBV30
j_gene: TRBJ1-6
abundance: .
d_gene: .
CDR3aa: CAWSPGRDSPLHF
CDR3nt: TGTGCCTGGAGTCCGGGGAGGGATTCACCCCTCCACTTT

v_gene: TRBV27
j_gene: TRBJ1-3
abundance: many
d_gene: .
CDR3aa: CASSFSGYSGNTIYF
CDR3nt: TGTGCCAGCAGTTTTAGTGGTTACTCCGGAAACACCATATATTTT

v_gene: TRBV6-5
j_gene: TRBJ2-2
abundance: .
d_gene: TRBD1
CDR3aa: CASSYEQGWTGELFF
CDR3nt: TGTGCCAGCAGTTACGAACAGGGGTGGACCGGGGAGCTGTTTTTT

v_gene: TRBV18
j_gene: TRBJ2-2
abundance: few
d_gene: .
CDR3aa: CASSPTRLRRESTGELFF
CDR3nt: TGTGCCAGCTCACCTACGAGGTTAAGAAGGGAGAGCACCGGGGAGCTGTTTTTT

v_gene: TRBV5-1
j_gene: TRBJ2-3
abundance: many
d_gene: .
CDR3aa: CASSNGQGTSIDTQYF
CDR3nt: TGCGCCAGCAGCAACGGACAGGGGACTAGCATAGATACGCAGTATTTT

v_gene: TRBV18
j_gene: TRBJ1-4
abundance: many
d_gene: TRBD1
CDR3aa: CASSHGQAVEKLFF
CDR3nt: TGTGCCAGCTCACACGGACAGGCTGTTGAAAAACTGTTTTTT

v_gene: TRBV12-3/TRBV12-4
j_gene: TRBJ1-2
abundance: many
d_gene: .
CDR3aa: CASSLPAGAGYTF
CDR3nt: TGTGCCAGCAGTCTTCCCGCGGGGGCTGGCTACACCTTC

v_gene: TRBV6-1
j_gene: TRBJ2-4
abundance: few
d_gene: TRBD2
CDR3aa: CTLEGSGSFLAKNIQYF
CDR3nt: TGTACTTTAGAGGGTAGCGGGAGTTTTTTAGCCAAAAACATTCAGTACTTC

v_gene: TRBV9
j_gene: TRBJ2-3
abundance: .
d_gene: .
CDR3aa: CASSVVGQGDTQYF
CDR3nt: TGTGCCAGCAGCGTAGTAGGGCAGGGGGATACGCAGTATTTT

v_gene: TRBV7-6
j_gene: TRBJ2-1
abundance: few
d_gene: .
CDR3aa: CASSLGTGWEYNEQFF
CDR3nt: TGTGCCAGCAGCTTAGGTACAGGGTGGGAATACAATGAGCAGTTCTTC

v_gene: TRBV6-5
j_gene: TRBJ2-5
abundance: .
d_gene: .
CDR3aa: CASSYSTPDGETQYF
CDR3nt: TGTGCCAGCAGTTACTCGACTCCAGATGGTGAGACCCAGTACTTC

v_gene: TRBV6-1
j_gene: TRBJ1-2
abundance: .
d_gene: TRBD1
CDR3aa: CASSELGQGIIYGYTF
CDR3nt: TGTGCCAGCAGTGAGTTGGGACAGGGGATTATCTATGGCTACACCTTC

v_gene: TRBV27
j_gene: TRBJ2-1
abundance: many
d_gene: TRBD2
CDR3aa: CASSFPTSGSVNEQFF
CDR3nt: TGTGCCAGCAGTTTCCCGACTAGCGGGAGTGTAAATGAGCAGTTCTTC

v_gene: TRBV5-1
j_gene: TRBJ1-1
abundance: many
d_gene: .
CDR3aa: CASSFGSSEAFF
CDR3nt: TGCGCCAGCAGCTTTGGGAGTTCTGAAGCTTTCTTT

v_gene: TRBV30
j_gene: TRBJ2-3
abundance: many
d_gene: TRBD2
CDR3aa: CACSSGRTDTQYF
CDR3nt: TGTGCCTGTTCTAGCGGGAGAACAGATACGCAGTATTTT

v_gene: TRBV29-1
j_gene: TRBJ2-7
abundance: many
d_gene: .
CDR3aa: CSVILFYEQYF
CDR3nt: TGCAGCGTCATCCTGTTCTACGAGCAGTACTTC

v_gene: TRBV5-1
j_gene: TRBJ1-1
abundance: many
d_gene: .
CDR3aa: CASSTGQDEAFF
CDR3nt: TGCGCCAGCAGCACCGGACAAGATGAAGCTTTCTTT

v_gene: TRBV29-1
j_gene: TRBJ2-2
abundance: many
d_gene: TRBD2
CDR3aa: CSVASGSLTGELFF
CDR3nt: TGCAGCGTTGCTAGCGGGTCCCTCACCGGGGAGCTGTTTTTT

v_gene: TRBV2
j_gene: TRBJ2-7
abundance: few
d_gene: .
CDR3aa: CASSDTHYYEQYF
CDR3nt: TGTGCCAGCAGTGACACTCACTACTACGAGCAGTACTTC

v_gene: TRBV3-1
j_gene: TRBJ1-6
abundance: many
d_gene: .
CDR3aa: CASSQGSRGATPLHF
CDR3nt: TGTGCCAGCAGCCAAGGATCCCGAGGGGCGACACCCCTCCACTTT

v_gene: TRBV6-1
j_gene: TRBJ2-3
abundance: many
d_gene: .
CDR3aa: CASSGQDATDTQYF
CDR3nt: TGTGCCAGCAGCGGGCAAGACGCGACAGATACGCAGTATTTT

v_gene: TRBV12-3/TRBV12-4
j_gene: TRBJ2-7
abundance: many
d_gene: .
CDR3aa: CASSLGGMGYEQYF
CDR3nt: TGTGCCAGCAGTTTAGGGGGCATGGGCTACGAGCAGTACTTC

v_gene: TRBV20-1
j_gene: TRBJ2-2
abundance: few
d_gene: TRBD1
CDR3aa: CSAMDRGRPGELFF
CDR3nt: TGCAGTGCTATGGACAGGGGGCGGCCCGGGGAGCTGTTTTTT

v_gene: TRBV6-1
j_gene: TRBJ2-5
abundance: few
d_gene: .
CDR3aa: CASSTHGGTQETQYF
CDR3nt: TGTGCCAGCAGTACCCATGGCGGGACCCAAGAGACCCAGTACTTC

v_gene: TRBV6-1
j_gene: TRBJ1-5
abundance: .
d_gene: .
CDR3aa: CASSGQYSNQPQHF
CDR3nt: TGTGCCAGCAGTGGACAGTATAGCAATCAGCCCCAGCATTTT

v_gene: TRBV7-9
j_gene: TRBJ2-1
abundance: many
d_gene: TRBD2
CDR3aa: CASSLKAGGWSEQFF
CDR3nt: TGTGCCAGCAGCTTGAAGGCGGGAGGGTGGAGTGAGCAGTTCTTC

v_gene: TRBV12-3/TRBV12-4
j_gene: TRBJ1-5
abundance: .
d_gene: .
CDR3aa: CASSYSNIGAGGNQPQHF
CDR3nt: TGTGCCAGCAGTTACTCGAATATCGGGGCAGGGGGCAATCAGCCCCAGCATTTT

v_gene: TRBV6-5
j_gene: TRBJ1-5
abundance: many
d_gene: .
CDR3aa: CASSYSFGGNQPQHF
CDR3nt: TGTGCCAGCAGTTACTCGTTCGGCGGCAATCAGCCCCAGCATTTT

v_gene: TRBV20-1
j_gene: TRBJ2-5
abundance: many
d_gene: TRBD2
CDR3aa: CSAAGGGQETQYF
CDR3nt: TGCAGTGCAGCCGGGGGGGGCCAAGAGACCCAGTACTTC

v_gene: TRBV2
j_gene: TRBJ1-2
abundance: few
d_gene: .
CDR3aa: CASSEQSGCTF
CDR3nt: TGTGCCAGCAGTGAACAGTCGGGCTGCACCTTC

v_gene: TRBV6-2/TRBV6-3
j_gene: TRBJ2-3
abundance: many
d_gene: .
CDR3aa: CAIGLSDADTQYF
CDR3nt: TGTGCCATTGGATTGAGTGATGCAGATACGCAGTATTTT

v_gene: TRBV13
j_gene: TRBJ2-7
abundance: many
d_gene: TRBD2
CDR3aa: CASSALAGGIEQYF
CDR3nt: TGTGCCAGCAGCGCCCTCGCGGGAGGGATCGAGCAGTACTTC

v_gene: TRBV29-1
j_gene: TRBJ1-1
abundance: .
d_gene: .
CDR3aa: CSGRGREGTEAFF
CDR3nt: TGCAGCGGGAGAGGGAGGGAGGGAACTGAAGCTTTCTTT

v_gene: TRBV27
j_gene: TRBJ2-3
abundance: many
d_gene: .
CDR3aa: CASGQGPLGLDTQYF
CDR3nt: TGTGCCAGCGGTCAGGGCCCCCTAGGGTTAGATACGCAGTATTTT

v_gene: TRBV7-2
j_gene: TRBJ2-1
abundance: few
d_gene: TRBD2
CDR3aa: CASRLVSTGTSAYNEQFF
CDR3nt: TGTGCCAGCAGGCTAGTAAGTACCGGGACTAGCGCCTACAATGAGCAGTTCTTC

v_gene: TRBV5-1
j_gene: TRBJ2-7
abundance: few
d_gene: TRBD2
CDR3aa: CASSLALAVYEQYF
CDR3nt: TGCGCCAGCAGCTTGGCTCTAGCGGTATACGAGCAGTACTTC